A selection of T cell receptor beta chains follows, all from one sample in a study of T cells in Graves' hyperthyroidism and ophthalmopathy. MiXCR, run by TCRdb on the multiplex PCR reads, gives a single entry per CDR3 protein. Among over 250,000 distinct CDR3 sequences listed, 12% to 15% were seen once. The sequencing input was blood. The receptors shown here come from a woman aged 35 to 49 with Graves' ophthalmopathy. Each CDR3 is given with its conserved first and last residue. D genes are given only for firm matches. Only part of the rows carry a size: once, few, many, or a class if the clone is expanded.

TRBV20-1	TRBJ1-1	many	NA	TGCAGTGCTTCCCCGATGAAGGCAGAAGCTTTCTTT	CSASPMKAEAFF
TRBV27	TRBJ1-6	few	TRBD1	TGTGCCAGGGACAGGGGGAATTCACCCCTCCACTTT	CARDRGNSPLHF
TRBV28	TRBJ1-1	few	TRBD1	TGTGCCAGCAGTGGTCCGGGACAGGGTCAATTTAGGGTAGCTTTCTTT	CASSGPGQGQFRVAFF
TRBV27	TRBJ1-2	many	NA	TGTGCCAGCAGTTTTTCAGCCACACCTAACTATGGCTACACCTTC	CASSFSATPNYGYTF
TRBV5-5	TRBJ1-3	NA	NA	TGTGCCAGCAGCTTCTACGGTACCTCTGGAAACACCATATATTTT	CASSFYGTSGNTIYF
TRBV27	TRBJ1-1	many	NA	TGTGCCAGCAGTTTATCCGGCAGACTAAACACTGAAGCTTTCTTT	CASSLSGRLNTEAFF
TRBV9	TRBJ1-2	few	NA	TGTGCCAGCAGCGTAGTGGGGTTTGGTGGCTACACCTTC	CASSVVGFGGYTF
TRBV20-1	TRBJ1-5	NA	TRBD1	TGCAGTGCCCTAACAGGGGGCGGTAGCAATCAGCCCCAGCATTTT	CSALTGGGSNQPQHF
TRBV14	TRBJ2-1	NA	TRBD2	TGTGCCAGCAGCCAATCCCGGGGGGGGCGGGAGCAGTTCTTC	CASSQSRGGREQFF
TRBV5-5	TRBJ2-7	NA	TRBD2	TGTGCCAGCAGCCGGGAGGTCCGGGGATCCTACGAGCAGTACTTC	CASSREVRGSYEQYF
TRBV2	TRBJ2-1	many	TRBD2	TGTGCCAGCAGCCCTATAGCGGGGCGGTCGGGTGAGCAGTTCTTC	CASSPIAGRSGEQFF
TRBV12-3/TRBV12-4	TRBJ2-1	few	NA	TGTGCCAGCAGCATCCTTAGTATCGGTGAGCAGTTCTTC	CASSILSIGEQFF
TRBV7-2	TRBJ2-7	few	TRBD2	TGTGCCAGCAGCCTACGGACTAGCGGGGGGAATCCATTATCCTACGAGCAGTACTTC	CASSLRTSGGNPLSYEQYF
TRBV6-1	TRBJ2-2	NA	NA	TGTGCCAGCAGTGAAAAGAGGGCAGTCCTTACCGGCGGGGAGCCGTTTTTT	CASSEKRAVLTGGEPFF
TRBV28	TRBJ1-2	many	NA	TGTGCCAGCAGTTCCCGGGGGGGGTTCTACACCTTC	CASSSRGGFYTF
TRBV3-1	TRBJ2-1	NA	TRBD1	TGTGCCAGCAGCCAAGATATGGACAGGGGGCAGGATGAGCAGTTCTTC	CASSQDMDRGQDEQFF
TRBV6-1	TRBJ1-5	many	TRBD1	TGTGCCAGCAGGAACGGACAGGGTTGGAATCAGCCCCAGCATTTT	CASRNGQGWNQPQHF
TRBV19	TRBJ2-5	few	TRBD2	TGTGCCAGTAGTATTATCCCTAGCGGGGGCGAGACCCAGTACTTC	CASSIIPSGGETQYF
TRBV6-9	TRBJ2-5	NA	NA	TGTTCGCTTGGGGAGACCCAGTACTTC	CSLGETQYF
TRBV29-1	TRBJ2-5	once	NA	TGCAGCGTTTGGACCGCCCAAGAGACCCAGTACTTC	CSVWTAQETQYF
TRBV2	TRBJ2-3	many	TRBD1	TGTGCCAGCAGCGCTCAGGACAGGGCTAGCACAGATACGCAGTATTTT	CASSAQDRASTDTQYF
TRBV6-1	TRBJ2-1	many	NA	TGTGCCAGCAGTCGAGGGGCCAACAATGAGCAGTTCTTC	CASSRGANNEQFF
TRBV5-8	TRBJ1-5	NA	NA	TGTGCCAGCAGTTCTTGGGGCGGGCTGGGACAGCCCCAGCATTTT	CASSSWGGLGQPQHF
TRBV29-1	TRBJ2-7	many	NA	TGCAGCGTGGGGGGGGGCTCATCCTCCTACGAGCAGTACTTC	CSVGGGSSSYEQYF
TRBV12-3/TRBV12-4	TRBJ2-7	many	TRBD2	TGTGCCAGCAGTTTCTGGCTCGGTACCGGGACTAGCTCCTACGAGCAGTACTTC	CASSFWLGTGTSSYEQYF
TRBV7-2	TRBJ1-2	many	TRBD1	TGTGCCAGCCGACAGGGGAGAGGCTACACCTTC	CASRQGRGYTF
TRBV28	TRBJ2-3	many	NA	TGTGCCAGCATGGGGGATAGGGTTGGCACAGATACGCAGTATTTT	CASMGDRVGTDTQYF
TRBV7-6	TRBJ2-7	many	NA	TGTGCCAGCAGCTTGGGACAAACCACCTCCCACGAGCAGTACTTC	CASSLGQTTSHEQYF
TRBV4-1	TRBJ2-1	NA	TRBD2	TGCGCCAGCAGCCAACAGCGGGGTCAGTACAATGAGCAGTTCTTC	CASSQQRGQYNEQFF
TRBV6-2/TRBV6-3	TRBJ2-2	many	NA	TGTGCCAGCAGTTACCGGGAGACCGGGGAGCTGTTTTTT	CASSYRETGELFF
TRBV11-2	TRBJ1-2	NA	NA	TGTGCCAGCAGCCCCAACCGGGACCCAGGCCGGGGGGGCTACACCTTC	CASSPNRDPGRGGYTF
TRBV29-1	TRBJ1-3	NA	NA	TGCAGCGTGTCAGATAGCTCTGGAAACACCATATATTTT	CSVSDSSGNTIYF
TRBV6-1	TRBJ1-6	many	TRBD1	TGTGCCACCTCCAACCGGGACAGTTATAATTCACCCCTCCACTTT	CATSNRDSYNSPLHF